The entry that follows covers one T cell receptor (beta chain) sequence. Its antigen is unknown. The authors ran a second PCR of 7 to 11 cycles using a sample-barcoded 5' primer and a J-beta primer mix. TCRdb re-called the 5' RACE reads through MiXCR, storing one row per CDR3 protein. The table lists over a million distinct CDR3 sequences, approximately 59% of them singletons, with over 5.5% in the top ten. The source of the sample is a study of blood T cells in healthy people across ages. Study findings and constraints: Age showed a roughly linear inverse relationship with TCR beta diversity per million T cells. PBMC samples, being unsorted, prevented any conclusive comparison of naive and antigen-experienced cells.

The CDR3 covers 16 residues. Germline lookup yields CDR1 SGHTA and CDR2 FQGNSA. Input material: blood. This receptor was identified in a young man in good health. The chain uses TRBV7-2 and TRBJ2-4, with D possibly matching TRBD2 (6 bases). The end of the DNA aligns better with TRBJ2-7, so the J call may be wrong. The CDR3 here is CASSPDLGLASYEQYF. The CDR3 nucleotides are TGTGCCAGCAGCCCCGATTTGGGACTGGCCTCCTACGAGCAGTACTTC.